The present T cell receptor (beta chain) was sequenced within a study of shared clonotypes between healthy human individuals. Study-level points and caveats: Sampling covered nothing but blood. Tissue TCR repertoires likely differ from those found in blood.

The trim removed 5 bases at V and 2 bases at J, leaving 2 bases unmatched. CDR3 size: 14 residues. Germline loops: CDR1 MNHEY, CDR2 SMNVEV (reference sequence). Naive-designated CD8 cells lacked CD45RO, were positively enriched for CCR7, and omitted terminally differentiated effector memory CD45RA+ cells. As concerns this clone: No antigen is known for it. This sample also contains other DNA sequences that code for the same CDR3.

At a deep level, the assay was run. Several immunoSEQ 96-well plates shared each subset's DNA, each plate a replicate. The DNA input per sorted-subset replicate PCR was 200 to 250 ng, corresponding to tens of thousands of T cell genomes. Assay: immunoSEQ multiplex PCR; the TCRdb copy retains only in-frame clones and omits some. Of about 1,900,000 clones in the sample, approximately 94% were seen once. V and J are TRBV27 and TRBJ2-5; 10 bases are a match to TRBD2. This receptor was obtained from a man aged 18 to 35 in good health. The specimen sequenced was naive CD8+ T cells sorted from blood. The CDR3 loop reads CASSLAGDQETQYF. CDR3 DNA sequence: TGTGCCAGCAGTCTAGCGGGGGATCAAGAGACCCAGTACTTC.